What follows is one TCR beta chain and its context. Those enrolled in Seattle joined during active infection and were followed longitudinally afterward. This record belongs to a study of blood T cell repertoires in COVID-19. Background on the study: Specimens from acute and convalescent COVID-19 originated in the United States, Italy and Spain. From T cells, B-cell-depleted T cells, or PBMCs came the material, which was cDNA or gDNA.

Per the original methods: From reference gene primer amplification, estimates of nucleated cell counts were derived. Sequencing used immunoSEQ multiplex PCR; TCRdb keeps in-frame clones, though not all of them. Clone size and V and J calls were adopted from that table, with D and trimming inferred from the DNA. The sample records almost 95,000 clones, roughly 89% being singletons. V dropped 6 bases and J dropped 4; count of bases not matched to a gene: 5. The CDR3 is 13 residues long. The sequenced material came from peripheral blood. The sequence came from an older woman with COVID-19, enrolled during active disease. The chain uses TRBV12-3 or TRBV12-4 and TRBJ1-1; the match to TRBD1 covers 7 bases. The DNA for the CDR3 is TGTGCCAGCAGCCCCGACAGGGTCACTGAAGCTTTCTTT. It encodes CASSPDRVTEAFF.